These 20 T cell receptor beta chains share one sample of origin, sequenced in a study of cytomegalovirus exposure and HLA in healthy donors. This PCR relied on a set of 60 Vbeta primers and 13 Jbeta primers. Generated by immunoSEQ multiplex PCR, the TCRdb table keeps only in-frame clones and is missing some. The repertoire includes about 82,000 clones, under 80% of them detected once, and about 20% sits in the top ten. Sequenced: PBMCs. The origin of the receptors is a young man in good health and CMV-seropositive.

This clone was counted once. This rearrangement joins TRBV4-1 to TRBJ2-7; a weak D match, TRBD1 (6 bases). Trimming left V 1 base short and J 3 bases short, with 10 bases between. This CDR3 is 14 amino acids long. From germline, CDR1 is MGHRA and CDR2 YSYEKL. CDR3 bases: TGCGCCAGCAGCCAAGGGACAGAGCTCTACGAGCAGTACTTC. Amino acids: CASSQGTELYEQYF.

J is TRBJ2-3 and V is TRBV30; D gene unclear. V was pared by 3 bases and J by 1 base, with 11 bases between. The CDR3 loop spans 14 amino acids. Per the germline V gene, CDR1 is GTSNPN and CDR2 is SVGIG (reference sequence). The CDR3 bases are TGTGCCTGGAGCCCAGGTTACGGCACAGATACGCAGTATTTT. This encodes CAWSPGYGTDTQYF. The whole variable domain, remainder taken from reference TRBV30 and TRBJ2-3, is SQTIHQWPATLVQPVGSPLSLECTVEGTSNPNLYWYRQAAGRGLQLLFYSVGIGQISSEVPQNLSASRPQDRQFILSSKKLLLSDSGFYLCAWSPGYGTDTQYFGPGTRLTVL.

The rearrangement joins TRBV28 to TRBJ2-7; 8 positions agree with TRBD2. The CDR3 has 15 amino acids. Germline V gene data show CDR1 as MDHEN and CDR2 as SYDVKM. V shed 3 bases and J 1 base; nucleotides not matched to a gene: 5. The CDR3 DNA reads TGTGCCAGCAGTTTGGGAGGGACTAGATCCTACGAGCAGTACTTC. This codes for CASSLGGTRSYEQYF.

This chain joins TRBV4-2 and TRBJ2-3; perhaps TRBD2 as D (5 bases). This CDR3 contains 14 residues. Germline CDR1 is LGHNA and CDR2 is YNFKEQ. Between the trimmed V and J ends, which lost 1 base and 2 bases, there was a span of 7 bases. The DNA of the CDR3 is TGTGCCAGCAGCCAAGGAGCGGACACAGATACGCAGTATTTT. Protein: CASSQGADTDTQYF.

V is TRBV19 and J is TRBJ2-7, with TRBD1 as a possible D gene (6 bases). From germline, CDR1 is LNHDA and CDR2 SQIVND (reference sequence). CDR3 size: 15 residues. V lost 6 bases and J lost 3, with 18 bases in between. CDR3 residues: CASSNQPTGFYEQYF. In DNA, the CDR3 is TGTGCCAGTAGCAATCAGCCCACAGGGTTCTACGAGCAGTACTTC.

The chain joins TRBV5-1 to TRBJ2-1; 10 positions match TRBD1. With V trimmed by 0 bases and J by 7 bases, 4 bases remained unmatched. Germline CDR1 and CDR2: SGHRS and YFSETQ. There are 15 residues in the CDR3. CDR3 sequence (DNA): TGCGCCAGCAGCTTGGGACAGGGGGCGAAAAATGAGCAGTTCTTC. Its translation is CASSLGQGAKNEQFF.

In its sample, this clone was seen a few times. The chain uses TRBV7-9 and TRBJ2-1, with 9 bases aligning to TRBD2. Trimming at V came to 1 base and at J to 9 bases, leaving 13 bases not matched to a gene. Germline CDR1 is SEHNR and CDR2 is FQNEAQ (reference sequence). The CDR3 totals 17 residues. This CDR3 is CASSLGFQRGVIGEQFF. In DNA, the CDR3 is TGTGCCAGCAGCTTAGGATTCCAGCGGGGGGTCATCGGTGAGCAGTTCTTC.

This clone appeared once. V is TRBV15 and J is TRBJ1-3; 10 bases agree with TRBD1. This CDR3 spans 19 amino acids. Losses at the gene ends were 3 bases for V and 2 bases for J; bases not matched to a gene: 13. Per the germline V gene, CDR1 is LNHNV and CDR2 is YYDKDF (reference sequence). CDR3 nucleotides: TGTGCCACCAGCAGGGATCCATTTTCCGGGACAGGGGCTGGAAACACCATATATTTT. Protein product: CATSRDPFSGTGAGNTIYF.

This clone was counted between two and nine times. V gene TRBV5-6 combines with J gene TRBJ2-5; TRBD2 might be the D (5 bases). Germline assignment: CDR1 SGHDT and CDR2 YYEEEE. The V end was cut by 4 bases, the J end by 6 bases, with 16 bases between. The CDR3 loop spans 14 amino acids. The CDR3 loop is CASSLSRGGKTQYF. The CDR3 DNA reads TGTGCCAGCAGCCTGTCCCGGGGTGGAAAGACCCAGTACTTC.

V usage is TRBV5-4 and J usage is TRBJ1-1, with D possibly TRBD1 on 6 matching bases. There are 13 residues in the CDR3. Per germline, CDR1 SGHNT and CDR2 YYREEE (reference sequence). V was pared by 4 bases and J by 5 bases, with 12 bases between. The CDR3 loop is CASSQGHLTEAFF. The CDR3 DNA is TGTGCCAGCAGCCAGGGACATCTTACTGAAGCTTTCTTT.

This chain connects TRBV29-1 to TRBJ1-2; 7 bases map to TRBD1. This CDR3 spans 13 amino acids. J was trimmed by 6 bases and V by 5 bases; bases with no gene match: 9. Germline V gives CDR1 SQVTM, CDR2 ANQGSEA. The CDR3 nucleotides are TGCAGCGTTTCCCAACAGGGGTGGGATGGCTACACCTTC. It codes for CSVSQQGWDGYTF.

V and J are TRBV9 and TRBJ1-1, with D tentatively TRBD1 (5 bases). From germline, CDR1 is SGDLS and CDR2 YYNGEE. This CDR3 comprises 14 residues. The V gene lost 0 bases and the J gene lost 2 bases, with 8 bases spanning the gap. The CDR3, as DNA: TGTGCCAGCAGCGTAGGCGACAGAAACACTGAAGCTTTCTTT. Translated, it gives CASSVGDRNTEAFF.

This chain links TRBV9 with TRBJ2-7; 7 bases fit TRBD2. CDR3 length: 15 amino acids. Germline V gene sequence: CDR1 SGDLS, CDR2 YYNGEE. Trimming at V came to 0 bases and at J to 3 bases, leaving 6 bases not matched to a gene. CDR3 sequence (DNA): TGTGCCAGCAGCGTAGCCTTAAGCGGGAACTACGAGCAGTACTTC. It encodes CASSVALSGNYEQYF. Supplemented by reference TRBV9 and TRBJ2-7, the full variable domain reads DSGVTQTPKHLITATGQRVTLRCSPRSGDLSVYWYQQSLDQGLQFLIQYYNGEERAKGNILERFSAQQFPDLHSELNLSSLELGDSALYFCASSVALSGNYEQYFGPGTRLTVT.

This clone was found a few times. The chain couples TRBV29-1 to TRBJ1-1, with D perhaps TRBD1 (5 bases). Per the germline V gene, CDR1 is SQVTM and CDR2 is ANQGSEA. V lost 4 bases to trimming and J lost 9 bases, with 9 bases between them. CDR3 length equals 10 residues. In nucleotides, the CDR3 is TGCAGCGTTGGGAGACAGCAAGCTTTCTTT. Its translation: CSVGRQQAFF. Full variable domain (remainder filled in from reference TRBV29-1 and TRBJ1-1): SAVISQKPSRDICQRGTSLTIQCQVDSQVTMMFWYRQQPGQSLTLIATANQGSEATYESGFVIDKFPISRPNLTFSTLTVSNMSPEDSSIYLCSVGRQQAFFGQGTRLTVV.

The chain has TRBV5-8 and TRBJ1-4; maybe TRBD1 (5 bases). Germline CDR1 and CDR2: SGHTS and YDEGEE. The V end was cut by 0 bases, the J end by 2 bases, with 14 bases between. This CDR3 comprises 17 residues. This CDR3 is CASSLGQPLTTNEKLFF. The CDR3 nucleotides read TGTGCCAGCAGCTTGGGACAGCCCTTGACGACTAATGAAAAACTGTTTTTT.

The chain combines TRBV14 with TRBJ2-1; TRBD2 might be the D (6 bases). Per the germline V gene, CDR1 is SGHDN and CDR2 is FVKESK. The CDR3 has 15 amino acids. With 6 bases removed from V and 4 bases from J, the gap between germline ends came to 16 bases. CDR3 region: CASSLGPGLYNEQFF. The CDR3 DNA sequence: TGTGCCAGCAGTCTGGGGCCGGGACTTTACAATGAGCAGTTCTTC.

This chain links TRBV12-2 with TRBJ2-5; the listed D gene, TRBD1, was not tested against the DNA. TRBV12-2 is a pseudogene locus. The CDR3 length is 17 residues. The CDR3 region is CASRTPSWDRPQETQYF. The CDR3 coding sequence is TGTGCAAGTCGCACCCCCAGCTGGGACAGGCCGCAAGAGACCCAGTACTTC.

The chain recombines TRBV7-2 with TRBJ2-7; the match to TRBD1 covers 8 bases. V gave up 5 bases and J gave up 3 bases; unmatched junction bases: 6. The CDR3 contains 14 residues. Germline V gene data show CDR1 as SGHTA and CDR2 as FQGNSA. CDR3 coding DNA: TGTGCCAGCAGCCCTGGGACAGGCGGCTACGAGCAGTACTTC. The encoded protein is CASSPGTGGYEQYF.

This clone was seen just once. The chain recombines TRBV10-3 with TRBJ2-1; 7 bases are shared with TRBD1. This CDR3 spans 15 amino acids. V dropped 2 bases and J dropped 7; count of bases not matched to a gene: 8. Germline V lookup: CDR1 ENHRY, CDR2 SYGVKD. The DNA of the CDR3 is TGTGCCATCAGTGAGGACAGGGAAGTCCGGAATGAGCAGTTCTTC. This gives the protein CAISEDREVRNEQFF.

V usage is TRBV2 and J usage is TRBJ1-2, with D uncertain. Germline loops: CDR1 SNHLY, CDR2 FYNNEI. This CDR3 has 15 residues. V lost 6 bases, J lost 0 bases, and 14 bases lay in between. The CDR3 here is CASSHRTGANYGYTF. The CDR3 DNA reads TGTGCCAGCAGCCACCGGACGGGAGCTAACTATGGCTACACCTTC. Drawing the rest from reference TRBV2 and TRBJ1-2, the complete variable domain is EPEVTQTPSHQVTQMGQEVILRCVPISNHLYFYWYRQILGQKVEFLVSFYNNEISEKSEIFDDQFSVERPDGSNFTLKIRSTKLEDSAMYFCASSHRTGANYGYTFGSGTRLTVV.